The sequence of this T cell receptor beta chain was determined in a study of cytomegalovirus exposure and HLA in healthy donors. Broader study findings: In a later analysis, HLA-C alleles had the fewest associated TCRs, DRB1 alleles the most.

PCR employed 60 Vbeta and 13 Jbeta primers. This table comes from immunoSEQ multiplex PCR, and its TCRdb copy is limited to in-frame clones, with some not included. The sample shows around 110,000 clones, around 75% of them seen only once. V shed 7 bases and J shed 3 bases, with 12 bases lying between them. Germline V gene sequence: CDR1 MNHNS, CDR2 SASEGT. The CDR3 runs 14 residues. Comments on this clone: Its antigen is currently unknown.

This sequence was found in a woman aged 18-29 years in good health and CMV-seronegative. The sample taken for sequencing was PBMCs. The genes are TRBV6-1 and TRBJ1-4, with D hard to call. CDR3 amino acids: CASNTFRANEKLFF. Written as DNA, the CDR3 is TGTGCCAGCAACACCTTCCGGGCTAATGAAAAACTGTTTTTT.